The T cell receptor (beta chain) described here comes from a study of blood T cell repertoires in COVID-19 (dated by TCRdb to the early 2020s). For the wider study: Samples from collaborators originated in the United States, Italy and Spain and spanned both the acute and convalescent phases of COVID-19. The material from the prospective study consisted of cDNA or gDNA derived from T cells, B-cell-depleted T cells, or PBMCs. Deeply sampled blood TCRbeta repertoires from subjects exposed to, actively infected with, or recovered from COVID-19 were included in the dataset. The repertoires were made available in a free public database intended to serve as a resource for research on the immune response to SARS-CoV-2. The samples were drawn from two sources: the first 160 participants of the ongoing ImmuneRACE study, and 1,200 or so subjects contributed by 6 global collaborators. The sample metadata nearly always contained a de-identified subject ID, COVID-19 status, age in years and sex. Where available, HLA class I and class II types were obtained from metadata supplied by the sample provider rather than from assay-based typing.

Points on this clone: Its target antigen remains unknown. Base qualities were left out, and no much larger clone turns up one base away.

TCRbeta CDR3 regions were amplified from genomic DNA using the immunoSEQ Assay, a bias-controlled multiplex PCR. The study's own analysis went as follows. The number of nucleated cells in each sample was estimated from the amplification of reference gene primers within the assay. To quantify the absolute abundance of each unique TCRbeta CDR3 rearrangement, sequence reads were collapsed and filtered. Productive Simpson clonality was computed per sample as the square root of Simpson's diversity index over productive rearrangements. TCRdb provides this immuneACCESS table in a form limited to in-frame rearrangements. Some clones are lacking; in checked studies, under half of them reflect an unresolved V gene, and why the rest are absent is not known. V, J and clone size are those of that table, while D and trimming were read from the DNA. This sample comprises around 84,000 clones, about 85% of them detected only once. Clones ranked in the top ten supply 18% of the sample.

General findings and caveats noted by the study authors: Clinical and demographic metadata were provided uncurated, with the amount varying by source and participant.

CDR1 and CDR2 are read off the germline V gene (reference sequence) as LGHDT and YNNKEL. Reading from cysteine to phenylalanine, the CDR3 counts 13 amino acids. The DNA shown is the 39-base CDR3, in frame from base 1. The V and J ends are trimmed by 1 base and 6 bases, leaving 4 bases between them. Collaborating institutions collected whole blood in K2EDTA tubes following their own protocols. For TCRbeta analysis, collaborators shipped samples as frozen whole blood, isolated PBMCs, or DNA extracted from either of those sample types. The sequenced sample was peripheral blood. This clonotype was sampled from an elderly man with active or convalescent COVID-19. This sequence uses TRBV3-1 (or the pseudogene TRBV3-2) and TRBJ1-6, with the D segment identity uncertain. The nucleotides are TGTGCCAGCAGCCAAGGACTTAATTCACCCCTCCACTTT. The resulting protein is CASSQGLNSPLHF.